What follows is one TCR beta chain and its context. Sample barcodes and UMIs were carried by the TCR alpha and TCR beta cDNA libraries that 5'RACE generated with constant-segment primers. A single record per CDR3 protein comes from TCRdb applying MiXCR to the 5' RACE reads. The sample includes 550,000 to 600,000 distinct CDR3 sequences, about 20% of them seen just once. These data originate in a study of T-cell memory formation after mild COVID-19. CDR1 is SNHLY, CDR2 FYNNEI, per germline. The length of the CDR3 is 14 residues. Trimming shortened V by 5 bases and J by 0 bases, and 8 bases separated the two germline ends.

This clonotype was sampled from an adult woman who had mild COVID-19 (a few samples of this study predate the infection). Cell type and time point are not known. The rearrangement uses TRBV2 and TRBJ2-4; no clear D. The sample consisted of PBMCs or a T cell subset sorted from them (not recorded which). CDR3 sequence (DNA): TGTGCCAGCAGTTACCGTGTAGCCAAAAACATTCAGTACTTC. This sequence encodes CASSYRVAKNIQYF.